This T cell receptor beta chain emerged from a study of PD-1 blockade in classical Hodgkin lymphoma. In every patient, relapse followed autologous stem cell transplantation, while exposure to brentuximab vedotin differed. The data were produced by immunoSEQ multiplex PCR, yet TCRdb's version contains in-frame clones alone and is incomplete. The table has about 40,000 clones, around 80% seen once. V lost 2 bases to trimming and J lost 5 bases, with 13 bases between them. Germline CDR1 and CDR2: MNHEY and SVGAGI. The CDR3 consists of 14 residues. The V call is TRBV6-5, the J call TRBJ2-7; possibly TRBD1 for D (6 bases). This specimen consisted of peripheral blood mononuclear cells (PBMCs), obtained at baseline. The sequence was obtained from a human donor with classical Hodgkin lymphoma. Written as DNA, the CDR3 is TGTGCCAGCAGTTACCGGACAGTGTTCGACGAGCAGTACTTC. Amino acids: CASSYRTVFDEQYF.